Listed here is a single T cell receptor beta chain. The data derive from a study of cytomegalovirus exposure and HLA in healthy donors. The PCR had 60 Vbeta and 13 Jbeta primers. The table came from immunoSEQ multiplex PCR; TCRdb's copy has only in-frame clones and leaves some out. The sample yields 200,000 to 250,000 clones, approximately 80% seen once. The CDR3 has 14 residues. Germline loops: CDR1 SGDLS, CDR2 YYNGEE. Trimming stripped 4 bases from V and 4 bases from J, with 12 bases between. The source is a man aged 45-65 years in good health and CMV-seronegative. The chain uses TRBV9 and TRBJ2-1; D is possibly TRBD2 (5 bases). Sequences were obtained from PBMCs. The CDR3 sequence is CASSPRDTYNEQFF. In DNA, the CDR3 is TGTGCCAGCAGCCCACGGGATACATACAATGAGCAGTTCTTC.